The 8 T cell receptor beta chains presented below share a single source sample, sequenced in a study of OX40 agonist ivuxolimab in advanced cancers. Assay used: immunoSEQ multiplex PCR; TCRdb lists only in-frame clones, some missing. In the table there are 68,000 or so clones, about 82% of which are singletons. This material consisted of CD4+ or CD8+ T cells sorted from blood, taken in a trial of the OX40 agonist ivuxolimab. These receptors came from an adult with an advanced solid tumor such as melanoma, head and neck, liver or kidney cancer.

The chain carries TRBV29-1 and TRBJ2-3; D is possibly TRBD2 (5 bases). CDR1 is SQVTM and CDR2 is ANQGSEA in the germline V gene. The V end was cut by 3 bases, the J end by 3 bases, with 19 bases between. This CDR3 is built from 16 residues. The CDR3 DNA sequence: TGCAGCGTTGAGTCCCCTCTAGCTGAGGTGACAGATACGCAGTATTTT. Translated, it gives CSVESPLAEVTDTQYF.

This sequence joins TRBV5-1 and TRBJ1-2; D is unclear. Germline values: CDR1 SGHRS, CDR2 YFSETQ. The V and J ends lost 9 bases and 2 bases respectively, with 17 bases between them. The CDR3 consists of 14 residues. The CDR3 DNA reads TGCGCCACAAGCCCCCAGTCGCCCAACTATGGCTACACCTTC. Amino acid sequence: CATSPQSPNYGYTF.

CDR3 region: CASSYSGGAPDTQYF. The CDR3 DNA follows: TGTGCCAGCAGTTACTCTGGGGGGGCCCCAGATACGCAGTATTTT. The chain has TRBV6-6 and TRBJ2-3, with D maybe TRBD2 (7 bases). Germline V gene lookup returns CDR1 MNHNY and CDR2 SVGAGI (reference sequence). The CDR3 sequence is 15 residues long. Trimming took 0 bases from V and 4 from J, leaving 11 bases between them.

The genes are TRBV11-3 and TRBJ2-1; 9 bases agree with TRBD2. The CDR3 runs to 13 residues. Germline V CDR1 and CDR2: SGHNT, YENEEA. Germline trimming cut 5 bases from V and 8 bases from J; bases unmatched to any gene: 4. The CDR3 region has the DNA TGTGCCAGCAGCGTGCTAGCGGGGTATGAGCAGTTCTTC. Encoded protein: CASSVLAGYEQFF.

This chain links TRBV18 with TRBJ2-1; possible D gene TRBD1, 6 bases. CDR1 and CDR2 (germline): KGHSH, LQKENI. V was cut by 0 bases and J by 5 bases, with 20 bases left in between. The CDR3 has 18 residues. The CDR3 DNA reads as TGTGCCAGCTCACCACCGATTTGGACAGTGGGATTTAACAATGAGCAGTTCTTC. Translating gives CASSPPIWTVGFNNEQFF. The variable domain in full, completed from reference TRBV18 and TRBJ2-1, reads NAGVMQNPRHLVRRRGQEARLRCSPMKGHSHVYWYRQLPEEGLKFMVYLQKENIIDESGMPKERFSAEFPKEGPSILRIQQVVRGDSAAYFCASSPPIWTVGFNNEQFFGPGTRLTVL.

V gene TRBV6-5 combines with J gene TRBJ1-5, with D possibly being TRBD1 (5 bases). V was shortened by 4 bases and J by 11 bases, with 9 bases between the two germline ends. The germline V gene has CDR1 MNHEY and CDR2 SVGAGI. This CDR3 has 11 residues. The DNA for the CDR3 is TGTGCCAGCAGTTCAGGGTCAGCCCAGCATTTT. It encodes CASSSGSAQHF.

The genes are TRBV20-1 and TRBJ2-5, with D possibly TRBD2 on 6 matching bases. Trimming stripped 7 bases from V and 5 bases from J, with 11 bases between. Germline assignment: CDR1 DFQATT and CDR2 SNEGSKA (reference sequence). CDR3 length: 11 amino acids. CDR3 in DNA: TGCAGTGGTCGACTAGGGGAGACCCAGTACTTC. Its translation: CSGRLGETQYF.

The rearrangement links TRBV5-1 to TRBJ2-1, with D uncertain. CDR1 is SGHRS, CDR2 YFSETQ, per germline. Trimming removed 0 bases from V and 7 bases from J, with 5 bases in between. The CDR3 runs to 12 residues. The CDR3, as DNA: TGCGCCAGCAGCTTGGAGGGAAATGAGCAGTTCTTC. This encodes CASSLEGNEQFF.